A single count supports the clone carrying this TCR beta chain. As yet, its antigen is unknown. Repertoires were generated with immunoSEQ multiplex PCR, while TCRdb's copy carries only in-frame clones and drops some. The data contain about 77,000 clones, about 85% of them singletons. This sample stems from a study of a mutant IDH1 vaccine in newly diagnosed glioma. Stated time point: week 23, last vaccination. The study gave 300 ug of mutant IDH1 20-mer peptide per vaccine dose, with topical imiquimod. Astrocytomas found in donors were new, WHO grade 3 or 4, IDH1-mutant and ATRX-lost. The germline V gene encodes CDR1 MNHEY and CDR2 SMNVEV (reference sequence). There are 15 residues in the CDR3. Trimming removed 2 bases at V and 3 bases at J, with 11 bases between.

This receptor was taken from a woman between 45 and 60 years old with glioma. The sample in question was PBMCs, obtained from a glioma patient whose treatment included an IDH1 peptide vaccine. The chain employs TRBV27 and TRBJ1-5; a possible D gene is TRBD1 (5 bases). CDR3 protein: CASSLRWGLNQPQHF. CDR3 nucleotide sequence: TGTGCCAGCAGTTTACGGTGGGGCCTCAATCAGCCCCAGCATTTT.